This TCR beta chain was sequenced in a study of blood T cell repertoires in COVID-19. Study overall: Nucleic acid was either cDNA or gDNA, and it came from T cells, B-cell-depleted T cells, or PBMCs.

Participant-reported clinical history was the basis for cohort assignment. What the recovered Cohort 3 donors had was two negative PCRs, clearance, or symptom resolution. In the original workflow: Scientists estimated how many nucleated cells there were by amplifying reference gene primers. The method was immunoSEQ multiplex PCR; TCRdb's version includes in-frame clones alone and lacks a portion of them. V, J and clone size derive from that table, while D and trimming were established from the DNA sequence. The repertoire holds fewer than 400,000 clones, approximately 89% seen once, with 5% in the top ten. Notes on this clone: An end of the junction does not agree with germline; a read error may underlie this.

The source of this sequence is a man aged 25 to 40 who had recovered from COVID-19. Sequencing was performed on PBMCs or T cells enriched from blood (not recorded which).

CDR3 residues: CASRFRGGPYQQYF. As DNA, the CDR3 is TGCGCCAGCAGGTTCCGTGGGGGCCCCTACCAGCAGTACTTC. V usage is TRBV5-1 and J usage is TRBJ2-7, with D perhaps matching TRBD1 (6 bases). The CDR3 contains 14 residues. Germline CDR1 and CDR2: SGHRS and YFSETQ.